These 23 T cell receptor beta chains came from one sample sequenced in a study of PD-1 blockade in classical Hodgkin lymphoma. All patients relapsed after autologous stem cell transplantation, and brentuximab vedotin exposure varied. Assay: immunoSEQ multiplex PCR; the TCRdb copy retains only in-frame clones and omits some. Here the sample spans more than 12,000 clones, about 86% being singletons. The material sequenced was peripheral blood mononuclear cells (PBMCs), taken at baseline. Source of these receptors: a human donor with classical Hodgkin lymphoma.

V and J are TRBV30 and TRBJ1-2, with 7 bases aligning to TRBD1. Unmatched junction bases numbered 9, after V lost 8 bases and J lost 3 bases. This CDR3 has 13 residues. Germline V gene sequence: CDR1 GTSNPN, CDR2 SVGIG (reference sequence). The CDR3 region is CAGEGAEDYGYTF. The DNA for the CDR3 is TGTGCCGGGGAGGGGGCTGAAGACTATGGCTACACCTTC.

The chain employs TRBV4-3 and TRBJ1-6, with a possible D match to TRBD1 (5 bases). From germline, CDR1 is LGHNA and CDR2 YSLEER. Trimming took 0 bases from V and 5 from J, leaving 20 bases between them. The CDR3 extends over 19 amino acids. CDR3 amino acids: CASSQDVTATYSHNSPLHF. The DNA for the CDR3 is TGCGCCAGCAGCCAAGATGTGACAGCTACCTACTCACATAATTCACCCCTCCACTTT.

The gene calls are TRBV27 and TRBJ2-1; D remains unclear. Between the trimmed V and J ends, which lost 4 bases and 3 bases, there was a span of 13 bases. Germline V gene sequence: CDR1 MNHEY, CDR2 SMNVEV (reference sequence). The CDR3 loop spans 15 amino acids. The CDR3 coding sequence is TGTGCCAGCAGTTCTTTTTCGGAACTCTACAATGAGCAGTTCTTC. This encodes CASSSFSELYNEQFF.

The V and J genes are TRBV7-2 and TRBJ2-7; D is undetermined. The CDR3 loop spans 13 amino acids. Per germline, CDR1 SGHTA and CDR2 FQGNSA. Trimming took off 1 base at V and 3 bases at J, with 7 bases between the two ends. In nucleotides, the CDR3 is TGTGCCAGCAGCTTAGAACGGATCTACGAGCAGTACTTC. It is translated as CASSLERIYEQYF.

This chain joins TRBV7-6 and TRBJ2-5, with TRBD2 matching over 7 bases. Germline V lookup: CDR1 SGHVS, CDR2 FNYEAQ. This CDR3 spans 14 amino acids. The ends lost 6 bases at V and 1 base at J; junction bases unmatched: 5. The CDR3 nucleotides are TGTGCCAGCAGACGTAGCGGGCTCCAAGAGACCCAGTACTTC. This encodes CASRRSGLQETQYF.

This chain links TRBV18 with TRBJ2-7; 8 bases line up with TRBD1. The germline CDR1 and CDR2 sequences are KGHSH and LQKENI. V lost 2 bases and J lost 5; bases outside the gene matches: 8. The CDR3 has 15 residues. CDR3 protein: CASSPIPDRENEQYF. CDR3 nucleotides: TGTGCCAGCTCACCAATCCCGGACAGGGAGAACGAGCAGTACTTC.

The rearrangement links TRBV13 to TRBJ1-1; TRBD1 matches at 9 bases. V gave up 3 bases and J gave up 8 bases; unmatched junction bases: 4. Germline values: CDR1 PRHDT, CDR2 FYEKMQ (reference sequence). This CDR3 comprises 13 residues. CDR3 sequence reads: CASSFGQGREAFF. The CDR3 coding sequence is TGTGCCAGCAGCTTCGGACAGGGGAGGGAAGCTTTCTTT.

V usage is TRBV11-3 and J usage is TRBJ1-1; possible D gene TRBD1, 5 bases. The CDR3 has 15 amino acids. Trimming took off 3 bases at V and 0 bases at J, with 11 bases between the two ends. CDR1 is SGHNT, CDR2 YENEEA, per germline. The CDR3 reads CASSLAGTMNTEAFF. As DNA, the CDR3 is TGTGCCAGCAGCTTGGCCGGGACGATGAACACTGAAGCTTTCTTT.

This clone occurred once. The chain links TRBV18 to TRBJ2-3, with 11 bases identical to TRBD2. Germline CDR1 reads KGHSH; CDR2 reads LQKENI. J was trimmed by 3 bases and V by 3 bases; bases with no gene match: 8. The CDR3 runs to 17 residues. The CDR3 is CASSPLAGGPLTDTQYF. The CDR3, as DNA: TGTGCCAGCTCACCTTTAGCGGGAGGGCCCCTAACAGATACGCAGTATTTT. Drawing the rest from reference TRBV18 and TRBJ2-3, the complete variable domain is NAGVMQNPRHLVRRRGQEARLRCSPMKGHSHVYWYRQLPEEGLKFMVYLQKENIIDESGMPKERFSAEFPKEGPSILRIQQVVRGDSAAYFCASSPLAGGPLTDTQYFGPGTRLTVL.

The chain is built from TRBV27 and TRBJ1-1; perhaps TRBD1 as D (5 bases). Germline-derived CDR1 and CDR2 are MNHEY and SMNVEV (reference sequence). Trimming left V 6 bases short and J 0 bases short, with 14 bases between. The CDR3 length is 15 residues. The CDR3 DNA reads TGTGCCAGCAGACGAGGGGCAGCTTTGAACACTGAAGCTTTCTTT. Its protein is CASRRGAALNTEAFF.

CDR3 in amino acids: CASSEQASSYNEQFF. For the CDR3, the DNA is TGTGCCAGCAGTGAGCAGGCGAGCTCCTACAATGAGCAGTTCTTC. This chain connects TRBV2 to TRBJ2-1; D unresolved. With 3 bases removed from V and 0 bases from J, the gap between germline ends came to 9 bases. The CDR3 contains 15 residues. Germline-derived CDR1 and CDR2 are SNHLY and FYNNEI. Full variable domain (missing parts from reference TRBV2 and TRBJ2-1): EPEVTQTPSHQVTQMGQEVILRCVPISNHLYFYWYRQILGQKVEFLVSFYNNEISEKSEIFDDQFSVERPDGSNFTLKIRSTKLEDSAMYFCASSEQASSYNEQFFGPGTRLTVL.

The chain has TRBV5-1 and TRBJ1-1; no firm D call. Germline V gene lookup returns CDR1 SGHRS and CDR2 YFSETQ. Trimming took off 4 bases at V and 7 bases at J, with 17 bases between the two ends. The CDR3 has 14 amino acids. CDR3 sequence (DNA): TGCGCCAGCAGCCCCGGGCCGTATTCTCTTGAAGCTTTCTTT. Its translation: CASSPGPYSLEAFF.

On this clone: This sample also contains other DNA sequences that code for the same CDR3. The chain uses TRBV7-9 and TRBJ1-1; D not certain. This CDR3 contains 13 residues. V lost 1 base and J lost 0, with 3 bases in between. Germline CDR1 reads SEHNR; CDR2 reads FQNEAQ (reference sequence). DNA of the CDR3: TGTGCCAGCAGCTTAGATATGAACACTGAAGCTTTCTTT. This sequence encodes CASSLDMNTEAFF. The variable domain in full, with the rest retrieved from reference TRBV7-9 and TRBJ1-1, is DTGVSQNPRHKITKRGQNVTFRCDPISEHNRLYWYRQTLGQGPEFLTYFQNEAQLEKSRLLSDRFSAERPKGSFSTLEIQRTEQGDSAMYLCASSLDMNTEAFFGQGTRLTVV.

This sequence joins TRBV4-3 and TRBJ1-2, with D maybe TRBD1 (6 bases). Germline CDR1 and CDR2: LGHNA and YSLEER. V lost 6 bases, J lost 2 bases, and 13 bases lay in between. The CDR3 covers 14 residues. CDR3 coding DNA: TGCGCCAGCAGACCCTGGACAGCAAACTATGGCTACACCTTC. As protein: CASRPWTANYGYTF.

This clone occurred a few times. This chain joins TRBV27 and TRBJ2-7; 7 bases are shared with TRBD2. The germline gives CDR1 MNHEY, CDR2 SMNVEV (reference sequence). The V gene end was trimmed by 5 bases and the J gene end by 4 bases; junction bases not matched to a gene: 5. This CDR3 comprises 13 residues. CDR3 protein: CASSRGGSYEQYF. CDR3 nucleotides: TGTGCCAGCAGTCGCGGGGGATCTTACGAGCAGTACTTC.

The V gene is TRBV25-1, the J gene TRBJ1-1, with 10 bases fitting TRBD1. Germline V CDR1 and CDR2: MGHDK, SYGVNS. J lost 4 bases, V lost 8 bases, and 10 bases had no gene match. There are 15 residues in the CDR3. Here the CDR3 reads CASRKTGGRGTEAFF. The CDR3, as DNA: TGTGCCAGCCGCAAGACAGGGGGCAGGGGCACTGAAGCTTTCTTT.

A note on this clone: In the same sample, other DNA sequences code for this CDR3. This sequence joins TRBV7-9 and TRBJ1-1; D is ambiguous. V shed 5 bases and J shed 0 bases, with 7 bases lying between them. There are 13 residues in the CDR3. CDR1 SEHNR and CDR2 FQNEAQ come from the germline V gene (reference sequence). The CDR3 DNA reads as TGTGCCAGCAGCCTGGATATGAACACTGAAGCTTTCTTT. This sequence encodes CASSLDMNTEAFF.

The V call is TRBV2, the J call TRBJ2-1; 8 nucleotides match TRBD2. The CDR3 has 15 residues. The trim removed 6 bases at V and 0 bases at J, leaving 4 bases unmatched. In germline, CDR1 is SNHLY, CDR2 FYNNEI. The CDR3 coding sequence is TGTGCCAGCAGATTAGCGGGGAACTCCTACAATGAGCAGTTCTTC. Protein product: CASRLAGNSYNEQFF.

The chain uses TRBV29-1 and TRBJ2-3, with 11 bases fitting TRBD2. The CDR3 spans 17 residues. V shed 7 bases, J shed 2 bases, and the junction held 14 bases outside the gene matches. Germline values: CDR1 SQVTM, CDR2 ANQGSEA. The CDR3 sequence is CSASSLTSGGTTDTQYF. The CDR3 nucleotides read TGCAGCGCCAGCAGTTTAACTAGCGGGGGAACCACAGATACGCAGTATTTT.

V gene TRBV28 combines with J gene TRBJ2-1; no reliable D call. This CDR3 is built from 14 residues. Germline-derived CDR1 and CDR2 are MDHEN and SYDVKM. Trimming shortened V by 4 bases and J by 15 bases, and 22 bases separated the two germline ends. DNA for the CDR3: TGTGCCAGCAGTTCAGCTGAGGCCGAAGAATTCTGGTTCTTC. This encodes CASSSAEAEEFWFF.

This chain joins TRBV7-2 and TRBJ2-5; 9 bases line up with TRBD2. Trimming removed 3 bases from V and 0 bases from J; junction bases left unmatched: 14. The germline V gene encodes CDR1 SGHTA and CDR2 FQGNSA. The CDR3 is 19 amino acids. The chain's CDR3 is CASSLRRAGGPAHQETQYF. CDR3 bases: TGTGCCAGCAGCTTGAGGAGGGCGGGAGGGCCGGCCCACCAAGAGACCCAGTACTTC.

This clone showed up just a few times. The V call is TRBV7-2, the J call TRBJ2-7; D gene uncertain. There are 14 residues in the CDR3. The V end lost 3 bases, the J end lost 1 base, and 10 bases lay between the germline ends. CDR1 and CDR2 from the germline V gene are SGHTA and FQGNSA. Here the CDR3 reads CASSFPDGSYEQYF. The CDR3 nucleotides are TGTGCCAGCAGCTTCCCCGACGGATCCTACGAGCAGTACTTC.

This clone occurred a few times. The sample holds other DNA sequences that translate to the same CDR3. J is TRBJ1-1 and V is TRBV27; 9 nucleotides line up with TRBD1. The CDR3 length is 15 residues. After removal of 6 bases from V and 0 bases from J, the junction contained 5 bases not matched to a gene. The V gene's germline CDR1 is MNHEY and CDR2 SMNVEV (reference sequence). In nucleotides, the CDR3 is TGTGCCAGCAGCCCGACAGGGGGAATGAACACTGAAGCTTTCTTT. It yields the protein CASSPTGGMNTEAFF.